Each of the 8 T cell receptor beta chains below was sequenced from the same sample in a study of beta chain features in type 1 diabetes. TCRB transcripts that were expressed got sequenced, as all of the isolated RNA had been reverse transcribed. Generated by immunoSEQ multiplex PCR, the TCRdb table keeps only in-frame clones and is missing some. The data hold roughly 240,000 clones, with approximately 14% observed a single time. The sequenced sample consisted of naive CD4+ T cells from blood. The source of these receptors is a middle-aged woman in good health.

J is TRBJ2-2 and V is TRBV10-2; D is undetermined. Deletions cut 3 bases from V and 3 bases from J, with 5 bases between. The germline gives CDR1 WSHSY, CDR2 SAAADI. This CDR3 is 13 amino acids long. This chain's CDR3 is CASSEDYTGELFF. The CDR3 DNA reads TGCGCCAGCAGTGAAGACTACACCGGGGAGCTGTTTTTT.

The genes are TRBV11-2 and TRBJ1-1; D is unresolved. This CDR3 comprises 15 residues. Germline CDR1 SGHAT, CDR2 FQNNGV. V was shortened by 5 bases and J by 6 bases, with 19 bases between the two germline ends. CDR3 protein: CASSPASVDSAEAFF. CDR3 in DNA: TGTGCCAGCAGCCCAGCCTCCGTTGATAGCGCTGAAGCTTTCTTT.

The J gene is TRBJ2-5, the V gene TRBV2, with 7 bases that match TRBD2. This CDR3 has 17 amino acids. Germline V gene lookup returns CDR1 SNHLY and CDR2 FYNNEI. Trimming at V came to 6 bases and at J to 1 base, leaving 14 bases not matched to a gene. CDR3 sequence: CASRPTFSGRAQETQYF. The CDR3 bases are TGTGCCAGCAGACCTACTTTTAGCGGGCGAGCCCAAGAGACCCAGTACTTC.

The chain has TRBV5-1 and TRBJ1-6, with TRBD1 as a possible D gene (5 bases). V was pared by 3 bases and J by 10 bases, with 11 bases between. This CDR3 is 13 amino acids long. Germline assignment: CDR1 SGHRS and CDR2 YFSETQ. The CDR3 loop reads CASSSGLGSPLHF. The CDR3 region has the DNA TGCGCCAGCAGCTCAGGGTTGGGATCACCCCTCCACTTT. Full variable domain (missing parts from reference TRBV5-1 and TRBJ1-6): KAGVTQTPRYLIKTRGQQVTLSCSPISGHRSVSWYQQTPGQGLQFLFEYFSETQRNKGNFPGRFSGRQFSNSRSEMNVSTLELGDSALYLCASSSGLGSPLHFGNGTRLTVT.

There are a few counts of this clone. The rearrangement joins TRBV9 to TRBJ2-2, with D possibly being TRBD1 (5 bases). Germline lookup yields CDR1 SGDLS and CDR2 YYNGEE. The V gene lost 0 bases and the J gene lost 8 bases, with 17 bases spanning the gap. The CDR3 contains 16 residues. The CDR3 DNA reads TGTGCCAGCAGCGTAGTTTCAGGTCCGTCAGGGGGGGAGCTGTTTTTT. It yields the protein CASSVVSGPSGGELFF.

As DNA, the CDR3 is TGTGCCAGCAGTTACTCTTCAGGGAGGGCTTTCTTT. It specifies CASSYSSGRAFF. The chain employs TRBV6-5 and TRBJ1-1; possible D gene TRBD1, 5 bases. The V and J ends lost 0 bases and 11 bases respectively, with 10 bases between them. The CDR3 is made up of 12 amino acids. Germline CDR1 reads MNHEY; CDR2 reads SVGAGI.

V and J are TRBV11-2 and TRBJ2-3, with TRBD1 identical over 7 bases. This CDR3 spans 14 amino acids. Trimming took 5 bases from V and 1 from J; bases not matched to a gene: 3. CDR1 SGHAT and CDR2 FQNNGV come from the germline V gene. The CDR3 DNA reads TGTGCCAGCAGCATTGACAGGGGCACAGATACGCAGTATTTT. This encodes CASSIDRGTDTQYF.

The genes are TRBV14 and TRBJ1-2; no clear D. Trimming took 2 bases from V and 8 from J, leaving 15 bases between them. This CDR3 comprises 14 residues. Germline-derived CDR1 and CDR2 are SGHDN and FVKESK. The CDR3 DNA sequence: TGTGCCAGCAGCCAATCCCCAACCGGGTACGGCTACACCTTC. It yields the protein CASSQSPTGYGYTF.